The rows below give T cell receptor beta chains drawn from one sample of a study of T cells in Graves' hyperthyroidism and ophthalmopathy. TCRdb redid the calling of the multiplex PCR reads with MiXCR, one entry per CDR3 protein. The data show more than 300,000 distinct CDR3 sequences, around 20% seen once. The sample was blood. The source of these receptors is a man aged 18 to 29 with Graves' ophthalmopathy. Both conserved end residues are part of each CDR3. The D gene is left open where the match is weak. Rows may omit the clone size; those that give it use once, few, many or a size class.

TRBD1 | - | TRBJ2-1 | TRBV9 | CASSGTGPGDIYEQFF | TGTGCCAGCAGCGGGACAGGCCCAGGGGATATCTATGAGCAGTTCTTC
- | - | TRBJ2-1 | TRBV27 | CASSFMAYNEQFF | TGTGCCAGCAGTTTCATGGCGTACAATGAGCAGTTCTTC
- | - | TRBJ2-2 | TRBV19 | CASSIGLAGELFF | TGTGCCAGTAGTATAGGGCTGGCCGGGGAGCTGTTTTTT
- | few | TRBJ2-4 | TRBV9 | CASSPLSMSNIQYF | TGTGCCAGCAGCCCACTTAGCATGTCCAACATTCAGTACTTC
- | - | TRBJ2-2 | TRBV12-5 | CASGFATEASNTGELFF | TGTGCTAGTGGTTTCGCAACGGAGGCATCGAACACCGGGGAGCTGTTTTTT
- | few | TRBJ1-5 | TRBV10-3 | CAISESGLELEPQHF | TGTGCCATCAGTGAGTCCGGACTGGAGCTGGAACCCCAGCATTTT
- | - | TRBJ1-1 | TRBV7-9 | CASSLATHTEAFF | TGTGCCAGCAGCTTAGCGACACACACTGAAGCTTTCTTT
TRBD1 | many | TRBJ1-6 | TRBV12-3/TRBV12-4 | CASSLDRVSPLHF | TGTGCCAGCAGTCTCGACAGGGTTTCACCCCTCCACTTT
TRBD2 | - | TRBJ2-3 | TRBV2 | CASSQDRRGGMNTADTQYF | TGCGCCAGCAGCCAAGATCGGCGGGGGGGCATGAATACGGCAGATACGCAGTATTTT
- | - | TRBJ1-2 | TRBV6-2/TRBV6-3 | CASSYSTSGPYYGYTF | TGTGCCAGCAGTTACTCGACCAGCGGCCCCTACTATGGCTACACCTTC
TRBD1 | many | TRBJ2-1 | TRBV2 | CASSEVDRAPYNEQFF | TGTGCCAGCAGTGAAGTAGACAGGGCCCCCTACAATGAGCAGTTCTTC
- | few | TRBJ2-3 | TRBV9 | CASSVLGGGGATQYF | TGTGCCAGCAGCGTTCTGGGAGGGGGAGGGGCAACGCAGTATTTT
- | - | TRBJ1-2 | TRBV27 | CASRKWADTSNYGYTF | TGTGCCAGCAGAAAGTGGGCGGATACATCAAACTATGGCTACACCTTC
- | many | TRBJ1-1 | TRBV2 | CASSTRLEGSTEAFF | TGTGCCAGCAGTACTCGGTTGGAGGGAAGCACTGAAGCTTTCTTT
- | many | TRBJ1-1 | TRBV6-1 | CASSSLESSTEAFF | TGTGCCAGCAGTTCCCTCGAATCTAGCACTGAAGCTTTCTTT
- | - | TRBJ2-5 | TRBV28 | CASSGRAETQYF | TGTGCCAGCAGTGGGCGGGCGGAGACCCAGTACTTC
- | many | TRBJ2-5 | TRBV11-2 | CASSLDLGSETQYF | TGTGCCAGCAGCTTAGATCTGGGGTCGGAGACCCAGTACTTC
- | many | TRBJ2-5 | TRBV12-3/TRBV12-4 | CASSIGVRETQYF | TGTGCCAGCAGTATCGGAGTGCGAGAGACCCAGTACTTC
- | few | TRBJ1-3 | TRBV5-8 | CASSFGQRASGNTIYF | TGTGCCAGCAGCTTCGGGCAGCGCGCCTCTGGAAACACCATATATTTT
- | - | TRBJ2-3 | TRBV9 | CASSQTGGGGTDTQYF | TGTGCCAGCAGCCAGACTGGGGGGGGCGGCACAGATACGCAGTATTTT
TRBD2 | few | TRBJ2-2 | TRBV9 | CASSIGTRNTGELFF | TGTGCCAGCAGCATCGGGACTAGGAACACCGGGGAGCTGTTTTTT
TRBD2 | many | TRBJ2-1 | TRBV5-1 | CASSRSGGSYNEQFF | TGCGCCAGCAGCAGGAGCGGGGGCTCCTACAATGAGCAGTTCTTC
- | - | TRBJ1-1 | TRBV25-1 | CASSELRVEAFF | TGTGCCAGCAGTGAGTTAAGGGTTGAAGCTTTCTTT
TRBD1 | - | TRBJ2-3 | TRBV2 | CASSDRQGAADTQYF | TGTGCCAGCAGTGACCGACAGGGTGCCGCAGATACGCAGTATTTT
- | - | TRBJ1-2 | TRBV19 | CASSKTEYYGYTF | TGTGCCAGTAGTAAAACAGAATACTATGGCTACACCTTC
- | many | TRBJ2-3 | TRBV3-1 | CASSQGLDTQYF | TGTGCCAGCAGCCAAGGGCTTGATACGCAGTATTTT
- | many | TRBJ2-1 | TRBV7-9 | CASSLVRRGRYNEQFF | TGTGCCAGCAGCTTAGTCAGGAGGGGTCGGTACAATGAGCAGTTCTTC
TRBD1 | many | TRBJ2-7 | TRBV20-1 | CSAKRTGQMGEQYF | TGCAGTGCTAAAAGGACAGGGCAAATGGGGGAGCAGTACTTC
- | many | TRBJ2-3 | TRBV6-1 | CARESAAQYF | TGTGCCAGGGAGAGCGCGGCGCAGTATTTT
- | few | TRBJ1-2 | TRBV10-2 | CASSVAGLSRGYTF | TGCGCCAGCAGTGTTGCAGGTTTATCGCGGGGCTACACCTTC
- | - | TRBJ2-1 | TRBV7-9 | CASSFQDNEQFF | TGTGCCAGCAGCTTCCAAGACAATGAGCAGTTCTTC
- | many | TRBJ2-5 | TRBV6-1 | CASTDEFQETQYF | TGTGCCAGCACCGACGAATTCCAAGAGACCCAGTACTTC
TRBD1 | many | TRBJ1-6 | TRBV28 | CASSTPGQGGSPLHF | TGTGCCAGCAGTACGCCGGGACAGGGTGGATCACCCCTCCACTTT
- | many | TRBJ1-2 | TRBV3-1 | CASSQDLDYGYTF | TGTGCCAGCAGCCAAGATCTCGACTATGGCTACACCTTC
- | many | TRBJ1-4 | TRBV9 | CASSVANQANEKLFF | TGTGCCAGCAGCGTAGCTAACCAAGCTAATGAAAAACTGTTTTTT
- | - | TRBJ2-7 | TRBV10-3 | CATREGGSTYEQYF | TGTGCCACAAGAGAGGGGGGGTCCACCTACGAGCAGTACTTC
- | - | TRBJ2-7 | TRBV5-1 | CASSQQAENEQYF | TGCGCCAGCAGCCAGCAAGCAGAAAACGAGCAGTACTTC
- | many | TRBJ2-1 | TRBV2 | CASSPVGYGSHEQFF | TGTGCCAGCAGCCCTGTGGGATACGGGAGCCATGAGCAGTTCTTC
TRBD1 | - | TRBJ1-2 | TRBV27 | CASRRDSNYGYTF | TGTGCCAGCAGAAGGGACAGTAACTATGGCTACACCTTC
TRBD2 | - | TRBJ2-3 | TRBV20-1 | CSARDLSGGEADTQYF | TGCAGTGCTAGAGATCTGAGCGGGGGGGAGGCAGATACGCAGTATTTT
- | many | TRBJ1-1 | TRBV12-3/TRBV12-4 | CASLGGATEAFF | TGTGCCAGCCTGGGGGGGGCCACTGAAGCTTTCTTT
- | many | TRBJ2-5 | TRBV6-1 | CASKLSETQYF | TGTGCCAGTAAACTAAGCGAGACCCAGTACTTC
- | - | TRBJ2-2 | TRBV5-1 | CASSLEQAWAGELFF | TGCGCCAGCAGCTTGGAACAGGCCTGGGCCGGGGAGCTGTTTTTT
- | - | TRBJ1-4 | TRBV28 | CASRPGRGFREKLFF | TGTGCCAGCAGACCGGGACGGGGATTCCGTGAAAAACTGTTTTTT
- | few | TRBJ2-7 | TRBV14 | CASSVSGYEQYF | TGTGCCAGCAGCGTAAGTGGATACGAGCAGTACTTC
- | many | TRBJ2-1 | TRBV5-1 | CASAPMSSYNEQFF | TGCGCCAGCGCTCCAATGAGCTCCTACAATGAGCAGTTCTTC
- | many | TRBJ2-4 | TRBV28 | CASSPLTGTPKNIQYF | TGTGCCAGCAGTCCCCTCACCGGGACCCCTAAAAACATTCAGTACTTC
- | - | TRBJ1-6 | TRBV12-3/TRBV12-4 | CASSTSLNSPLHF | TGTGCCAGCAGTACCTCGTTAAATTCACCCCTCCACTTT
TRBD2 | few | TRBJ2-7 | TRBV15 | CATRGTSGHEQYF | TGTGCCACCAGAGGGACTAGCGGCCACGAGCAGTACTTC
TRBD1 | - | TRBJ2-2 | TRBV28 | CASSLWGTGLTGELFF | TGTGCCAGCAGTCTTTGGGGGACAGGGTTGACCGGGGAGCTGTTTTTT
- | many | TRBJ1-5 | TRBV7-8 | CASSLHLYNQPQHF | TGTGCCAGCAGCTTACATCTCTACAATCAGCCCCAGCATTTT
TRBD2 | few | TRBJ2-2 | TRBV15 | CATSRVGAGGSSGELFF | TGTGCCACCAGCAGAGTAGGAGCGGGGGGCTCTTCCGGGGAGCTGTTTTTT
TRBD2 | - | TRBJ2-5 | TRBV10-3 | CAISPGTSQETQYF | TGTGCCATCTCCCCAGGGACTAGTCAAGAGACCCAGTACTTC
- | - | TRBJ2-7 | TRBV7-9 | CASSLPYRGDGTYEQYF | TGTGCCAGCAGCCTCCCCTATCGCGGGGACGGTACCTACGAGCAGTACTTC